This TCR beta chain was observed in a study of neurological immune-mediated disorders. This clonotype was counted at least ten times. Its antigen is undetermined. Study-wide results and limits: None of the CDR3 amino acid sequences of expanded clones were shared across subjects, and this suggested private repertoires in all groups.

The CDR3 has 14 amino acids. Trimming shortened V by 3 bases and J by 7 bases, and 15 bases separated the two germline ends. Germline CDR1 reads SGHVS; CDR2 reads FQNEAQ. There were about a million CD4+ or CD8+ T cells used in the sorted libraries. From the 5' RACE reads, TCRdb called clonotypes with MiXCR, one entry per CDR3 protein. The table lists about 54,000 distinct CDR3 sequences, about 4.2% of them singletons. This TCR derives from a woman between 40 and 55 years old with multiple sclerosis. The genes are TRBV7-8 and TRBJ1-2, with a tentative D call TRBD1 (5 bases). The sample consisted of CD4+ T cells from blood. The CDR3 is CASSLEGREFGYTF. The CDR3, as DNA: TGTGCCAGCAGCTTGGAGGGCAGGGAATTTGGCTACACCTTC.